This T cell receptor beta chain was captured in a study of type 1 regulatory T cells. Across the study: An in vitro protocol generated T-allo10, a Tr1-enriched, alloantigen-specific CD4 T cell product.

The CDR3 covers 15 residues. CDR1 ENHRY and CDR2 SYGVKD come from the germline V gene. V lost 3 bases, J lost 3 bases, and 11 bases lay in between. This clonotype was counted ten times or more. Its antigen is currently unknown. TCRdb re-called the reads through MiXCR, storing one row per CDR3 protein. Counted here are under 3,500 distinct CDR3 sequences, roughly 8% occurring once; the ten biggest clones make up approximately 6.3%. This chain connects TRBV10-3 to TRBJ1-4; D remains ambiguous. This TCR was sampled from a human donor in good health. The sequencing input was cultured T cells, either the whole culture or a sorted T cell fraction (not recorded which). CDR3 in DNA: TGTGCCATCAGTGAAGGTAGTCTCTCTAATGAAAAACTGTTTTTT. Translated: CAISEGSLSNEKLFF.